This TCR beta chain emerged from a study of OX40 agonist ivuxolimab in advanced cancers. Study as a whole: Ivuxolimab was administered intravenously to patients at 0.01 to 10 mg/kg every 2 weeks. Among those treated, three patients had partial responses, one with hepatocellular carcinoma and two with cutaneous melanoma.

With autoimmune disease history or systemic immunosuppression, patients were excluded. Using immunoSEQ multiplex PCR, the repertoire was profiled, and TCRdb retains in-frame clones only, with some absent. This sample has roughly 63,000 clones, with more than 80% found just once. Concerning this clone: The antigen is undetermined.

General study points: Circulating CD4+ and CD8+ T cells showed clonal expansion by week 6 at 0.1 to 3.0 mg/kg.

The material was CD4+ or CD8+ T cells sorted from blood, obtained in a trial of the OX40 agonist ivuxolimab. This TCR derives from an adult with an advanced solid tumor such as melanoma, head and neck, liver or kidney cancer.

CDR3: CASSSIRRGTDTEAFF. The CDR3 DNA follows: TGTGCCAGCAGTTCAATCCGTCGGGGGACGGACACTGAAGCTTTCTTT. The J gene is TRBJ1-1, the V gene TRBV6-5; weak D call: TRBD1 (5 bases). Trimming stripped 4 bases from V and 3 bases from J, with 18 bases between. CDR3 length equals 16 residues. From germline, CDR1 is MNHEY and CDR2 SVGAGI.